This TCR beta chain was obtained from a study of T cells in Graves' hyperthyroidism and ophthalmopathy. Study outcomes and limitations: From stable hyperthyroidism, ophthalmopathy was separated by a 13 V-J model.

The CDR3 regions of TCR beta were amplified from RNA transcripts. Researchers ran a first-round RT-PCR on the TCR CDR3 using the HTBI primer set. TCRdb passed the multiplex PCR reads through MiXCR, listing each CDR3 protein once. The table shows around 620,000 distinct CDR3 sequences, with 40% to 55% occurring only once. V was clipped by 0 bases and J by 11 bases, with 10 bases between them. The CDR3 length is 13 residues. Germline CDR1 is LNHNV and CDR2 is YYDKDF (reference sequence). Thyroid ultrasound, orbital computed tomography, clinical symptoms, and serum thyroxine and TRAb underpinned diagnoses. In its sample, this clonotype was seen once. Its antigen remains unknown.

The TCR sequence derives from an adult woman with Graves' disease, either hyperthyroidism or ophthalmopathy (not recorded which). This chain joins TRBV15 and TRBJ1-4; unclear D gene. The sample taken for sequencing was peripheral blood or thyroid tissue (not recorded which). CDR3 amino acids: CATSRDSLGKLFF. CDR3 DNA sequence: TGTGCCACCAGCAGAGACTCACTCGGGAAACTGTTTTTT.